This TCR beta chain was observed in a study of blood T cell repertoires in COVID-19. Across the whole study: Samples taken during acute and convalescent COVID-19 were collected in the United States, Italy and Spain. From T cells, B-cell-depleted T cells, or PBMCs came the material, which was cDNA or gDNA.

Per the germline V gene, CDR1 is LGHNT and CDR2 is FRNRAP. The CDR3 runs 16 residues. V lost 3 bases and J lost 3; bases outside the gene matches: 3. Authors' methods: Amplification from reference gene primers served as the basis for estimated nucleated cell counts. Sequencing was performed with immunoSEQ multiplex PCR; in TCRdb, only in-frame clones are kept and a portion is missing. The D gene and trimming were derived from the DNA, and the V and J assignments and clone size from that table. This table holds about 50,000 clones, 85% to 90% found once. The sequence was collected from a human donor in a cohort sampled during active COVID-19. Sequencing was performed on peripheral blood. This rearrangement joins TRBV12-5 to TRBJ2-2; 11 bases match TRBD2. CDR3 DNA: TGTGCTAGTGGTTTTGCGGGACTAGCGGACACCGGGGAGCTGTTTTTT. Its translation is CASGFAGLADTGELFF.